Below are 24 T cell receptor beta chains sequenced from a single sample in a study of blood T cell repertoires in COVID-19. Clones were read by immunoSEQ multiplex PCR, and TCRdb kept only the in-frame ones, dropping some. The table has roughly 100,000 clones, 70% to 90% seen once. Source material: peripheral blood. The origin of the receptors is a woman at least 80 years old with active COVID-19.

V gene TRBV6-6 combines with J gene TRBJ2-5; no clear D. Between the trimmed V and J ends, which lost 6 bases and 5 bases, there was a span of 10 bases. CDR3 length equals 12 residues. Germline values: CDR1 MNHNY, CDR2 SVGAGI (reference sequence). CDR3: CASRPAGETQYF. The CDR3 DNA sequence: TGTGCCAGCAGGCCGGCCGGGGAGACCCAGTACTTC.

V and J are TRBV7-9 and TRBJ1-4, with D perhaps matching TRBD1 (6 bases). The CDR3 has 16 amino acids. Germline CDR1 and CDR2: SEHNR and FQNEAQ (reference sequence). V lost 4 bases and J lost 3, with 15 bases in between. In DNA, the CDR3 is TGTGCCAGCAGCTCCTTTGGGGGGGCGGCTAATGAAAAACTGTTTTTT. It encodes CASSSFGGAANEKLFF.

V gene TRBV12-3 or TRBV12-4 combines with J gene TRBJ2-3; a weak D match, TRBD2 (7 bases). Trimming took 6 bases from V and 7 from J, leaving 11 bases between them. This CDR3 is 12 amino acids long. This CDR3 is CASSRGGNTQYF. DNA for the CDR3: TGTGCCAGCAGCCGCGGGGGCAATACGCAGTATTTT.

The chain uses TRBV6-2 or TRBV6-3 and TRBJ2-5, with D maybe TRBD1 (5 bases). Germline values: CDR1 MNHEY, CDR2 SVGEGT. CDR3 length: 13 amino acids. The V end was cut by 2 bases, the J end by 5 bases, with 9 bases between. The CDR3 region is CASSYLKGETQYF. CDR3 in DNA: TGTGCCAGCAGTTACCTCAAGGGGGAGACCCAGTACTTC.

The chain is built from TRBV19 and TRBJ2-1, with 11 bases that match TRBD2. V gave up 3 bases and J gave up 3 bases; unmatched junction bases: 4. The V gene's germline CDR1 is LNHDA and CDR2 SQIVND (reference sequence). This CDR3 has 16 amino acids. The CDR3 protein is CASSMSSGRYYNEQFF. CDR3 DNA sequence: TGTGCCAGTAGTATGTCTAGCGGGAGGTACTACAATGAGCAGTTCTTC.

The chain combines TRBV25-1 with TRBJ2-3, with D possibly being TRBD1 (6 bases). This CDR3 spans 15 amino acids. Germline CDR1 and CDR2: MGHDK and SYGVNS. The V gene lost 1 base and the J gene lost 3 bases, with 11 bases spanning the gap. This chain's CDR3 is CASSEFWGLTDTQYF. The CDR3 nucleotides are TGTGCCAGCAGTGAATTTTGGGGGCTAACAGATACGCAGTATTTT.

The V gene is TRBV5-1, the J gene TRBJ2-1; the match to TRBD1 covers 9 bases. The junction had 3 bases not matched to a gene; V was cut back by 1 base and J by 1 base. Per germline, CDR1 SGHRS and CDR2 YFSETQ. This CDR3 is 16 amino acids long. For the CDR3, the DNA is TGCGCCAGCAGCTTGTTAGGGACAGGGTCCTACAATGAGCAGTTCTTC. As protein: CASSLLGTGSYNEQFF.

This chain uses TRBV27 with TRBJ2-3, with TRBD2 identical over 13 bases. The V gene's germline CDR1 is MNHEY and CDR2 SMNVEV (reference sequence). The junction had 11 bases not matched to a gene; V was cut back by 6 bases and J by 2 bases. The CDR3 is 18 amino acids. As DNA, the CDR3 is TGTGCCAGCAGACGACTAGCGGGAGGCCGCTCTGTCACAGATACGCAGTATTTT. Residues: CASRRLAGGRSVTDTQYF.

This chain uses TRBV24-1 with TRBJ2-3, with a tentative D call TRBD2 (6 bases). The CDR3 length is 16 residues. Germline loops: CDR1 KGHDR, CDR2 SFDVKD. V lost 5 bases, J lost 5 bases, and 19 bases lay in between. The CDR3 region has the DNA TGTGCCACCAGTGCTACCCGCGGGACTGAAAAAGATACGCAGTATTTT. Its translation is CATSATRGTEKDTQYF.

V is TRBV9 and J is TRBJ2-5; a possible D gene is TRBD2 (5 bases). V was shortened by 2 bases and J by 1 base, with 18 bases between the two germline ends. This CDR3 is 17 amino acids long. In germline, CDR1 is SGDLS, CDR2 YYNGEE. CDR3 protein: CASSVGSWGVGQETQYF. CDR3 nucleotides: TGTGCCAGCAGCGTTGGGAGTTGGGGAGTAGGCCAAGAGACCCAGTACTTC.

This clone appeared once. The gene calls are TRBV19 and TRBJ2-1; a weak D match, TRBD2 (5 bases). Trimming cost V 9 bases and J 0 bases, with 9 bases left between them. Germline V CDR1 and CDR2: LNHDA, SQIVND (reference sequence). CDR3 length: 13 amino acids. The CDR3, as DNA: TGTGCCAGCAACCGGGGCTCCTACAATGAGCAGTTCTTC. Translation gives CASNRGSYNEQFF.

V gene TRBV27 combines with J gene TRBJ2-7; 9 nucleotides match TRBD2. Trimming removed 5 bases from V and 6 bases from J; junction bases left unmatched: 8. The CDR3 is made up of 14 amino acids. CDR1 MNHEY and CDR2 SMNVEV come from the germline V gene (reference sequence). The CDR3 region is CASSPVAGVGEQYF. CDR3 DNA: TGTGCCAGCAGTCCCGTAGCGGGAGTAGGCGAGCAGTACTTC.

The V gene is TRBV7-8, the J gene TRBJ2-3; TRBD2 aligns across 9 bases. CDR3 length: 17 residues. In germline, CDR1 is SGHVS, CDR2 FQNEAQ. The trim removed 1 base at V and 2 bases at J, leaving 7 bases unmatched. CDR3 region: CASSLDPAGGDTDTQYF. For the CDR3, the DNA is TGTGCCAGCAGCTTAGATCCAGCGGGAGGTGACACAGATACGCAGTATTTT.

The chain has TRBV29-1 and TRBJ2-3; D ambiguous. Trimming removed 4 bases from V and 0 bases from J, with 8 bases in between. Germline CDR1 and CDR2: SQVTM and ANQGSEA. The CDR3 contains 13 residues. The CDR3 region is CSVVYGSTDTQYF. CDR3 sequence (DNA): TGCAGCGTTGTCTACGGGAGCACAGATACGCAGTATTTT.

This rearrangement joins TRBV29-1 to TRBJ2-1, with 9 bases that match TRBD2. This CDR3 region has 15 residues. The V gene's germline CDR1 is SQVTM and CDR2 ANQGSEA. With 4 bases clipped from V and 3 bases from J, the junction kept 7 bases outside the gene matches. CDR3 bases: TGCAGCGTTGCTTCGGCGGGAGGGTTCTACAATGAGCAGTTCTTC. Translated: CSVASAGGFYNEQFF.

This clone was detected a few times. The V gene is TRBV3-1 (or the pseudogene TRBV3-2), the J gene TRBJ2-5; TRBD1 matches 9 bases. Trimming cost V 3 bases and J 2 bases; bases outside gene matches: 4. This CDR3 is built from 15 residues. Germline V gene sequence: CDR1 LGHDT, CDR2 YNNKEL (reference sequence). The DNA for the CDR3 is TGTGCCAGCAGCCACCCCGGGACAGGGCAAGAGACCCAGTACTTC. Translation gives CASSHPGTGQETQYF.

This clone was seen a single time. For the CDR3, the DNA is TGCGCCAGCAGTGTGGGGCGGAGGAACACTGAAGCTTTCTTT. Translation gives CASSVGRRNTEAFF. The V and J genes are TRBV10-2 and TRBJ1-1; a possible D gene is TRBD1 (5 bases). This CDR3 has 14 residues. Germline V CDR1 and CDR2: WSHSY, SAAADI. Trimming took off 4 bases at V and 1 base at J, with 10 bases between the two ends.

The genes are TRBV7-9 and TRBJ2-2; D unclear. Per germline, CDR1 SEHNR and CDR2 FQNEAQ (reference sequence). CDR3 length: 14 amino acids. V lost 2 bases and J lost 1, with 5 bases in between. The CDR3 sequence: CASSLPKNTGELFF. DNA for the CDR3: TGTGCCAGCAGCTTACCCAAGAACACCGGGGAGCTGTTTTTT.

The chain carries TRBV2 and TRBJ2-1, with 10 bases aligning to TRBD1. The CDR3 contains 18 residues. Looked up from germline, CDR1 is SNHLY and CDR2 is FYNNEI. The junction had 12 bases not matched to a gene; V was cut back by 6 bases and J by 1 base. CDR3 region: CASSASRDRGRSYNEQFF. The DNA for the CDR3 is TGTGCCAGCAGCGCGTCCCGGGACAGGGGAAGGTCCTACAATGAGCAGTTCTTC.

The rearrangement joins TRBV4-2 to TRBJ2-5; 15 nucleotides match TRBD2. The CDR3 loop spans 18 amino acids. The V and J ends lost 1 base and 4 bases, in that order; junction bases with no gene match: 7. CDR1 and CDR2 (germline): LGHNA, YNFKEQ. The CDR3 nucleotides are TGTGCCAGCAGCCAAGGGACTAGCGGGAGGGGAGGTGCAGAGACCCAGTACTTC. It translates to CASSQGTSGRGGAETQYF.

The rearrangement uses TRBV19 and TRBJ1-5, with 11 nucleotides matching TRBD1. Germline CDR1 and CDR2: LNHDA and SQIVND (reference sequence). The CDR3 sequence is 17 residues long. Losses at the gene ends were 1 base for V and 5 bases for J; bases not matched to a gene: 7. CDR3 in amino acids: CASSIGWDRGNYQPQHF. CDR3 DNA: TGTGCCAGTAGTATAGGGTGGGACAGGGGGAATTATCAGCCCCAGCATTTT.

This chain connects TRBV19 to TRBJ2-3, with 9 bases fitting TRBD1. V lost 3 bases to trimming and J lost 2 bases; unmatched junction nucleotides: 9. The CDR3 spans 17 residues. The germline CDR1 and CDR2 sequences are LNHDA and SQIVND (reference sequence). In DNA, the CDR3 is TGTGCCAGTAGTATCCCCTTCGACAGGGGGGACACAGATACGCAGTATTTT. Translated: CASSIPFDRGDTDTQYF.

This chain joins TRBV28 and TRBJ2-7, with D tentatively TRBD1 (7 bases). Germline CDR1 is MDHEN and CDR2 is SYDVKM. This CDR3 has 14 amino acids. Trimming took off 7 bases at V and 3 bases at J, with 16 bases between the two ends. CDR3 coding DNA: TGTGCCAGCATCGCCCAGGGGGGTCTCTACGAGCAGTACTTC. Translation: CASIAQGGLYEQYF.

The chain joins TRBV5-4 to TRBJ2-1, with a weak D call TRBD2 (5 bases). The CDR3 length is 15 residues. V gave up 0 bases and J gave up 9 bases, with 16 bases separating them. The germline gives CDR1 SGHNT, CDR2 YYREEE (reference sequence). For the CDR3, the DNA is TGTGCCAGCAGCTTGGTATCAATTCCTGAGGGTGAGCAGTTCTTC. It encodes CASSLVSIPEGEQFF.